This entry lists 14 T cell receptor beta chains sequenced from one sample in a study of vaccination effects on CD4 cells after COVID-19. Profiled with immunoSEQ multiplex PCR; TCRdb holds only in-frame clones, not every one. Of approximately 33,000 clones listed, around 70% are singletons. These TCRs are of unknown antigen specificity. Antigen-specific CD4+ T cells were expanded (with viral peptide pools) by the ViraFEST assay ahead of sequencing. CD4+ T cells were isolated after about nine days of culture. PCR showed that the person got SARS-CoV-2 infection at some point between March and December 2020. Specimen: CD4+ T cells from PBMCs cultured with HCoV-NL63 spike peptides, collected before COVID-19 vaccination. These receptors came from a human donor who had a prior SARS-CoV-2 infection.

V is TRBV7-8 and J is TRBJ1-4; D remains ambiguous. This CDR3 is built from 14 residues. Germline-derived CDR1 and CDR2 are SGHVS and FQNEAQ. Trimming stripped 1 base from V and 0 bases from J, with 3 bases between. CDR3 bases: TGTGCCAGCAGCTTAGAAGCAACTAATGAAAAACTGTTTTTT. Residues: CASSLEATNEKLFF.

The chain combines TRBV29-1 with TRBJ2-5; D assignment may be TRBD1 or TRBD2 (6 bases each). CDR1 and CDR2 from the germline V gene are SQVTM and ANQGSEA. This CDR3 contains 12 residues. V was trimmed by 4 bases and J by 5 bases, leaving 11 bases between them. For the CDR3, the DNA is TGCAGCGTTGGAGGGGGGTGGGAGACCCAGTACTTC. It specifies CSVGGGWETQYF.

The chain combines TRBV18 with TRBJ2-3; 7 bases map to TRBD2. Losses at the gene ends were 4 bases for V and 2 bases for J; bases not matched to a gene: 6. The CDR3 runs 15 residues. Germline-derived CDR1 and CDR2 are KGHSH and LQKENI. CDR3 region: CASSLGTTHTDTQYF. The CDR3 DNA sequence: TGTGCCAGCTCACTCGGGACTACCCACACAGATACGCAGTATTTT.

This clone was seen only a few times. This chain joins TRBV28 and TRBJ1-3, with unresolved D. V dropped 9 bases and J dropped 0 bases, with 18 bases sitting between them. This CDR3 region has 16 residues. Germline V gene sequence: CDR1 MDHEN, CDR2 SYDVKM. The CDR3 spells CASSPLSSRSGNTIYF. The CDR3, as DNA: TGTGCCAGTTCCCCTCTGAGCTCCCGCTCTGGAAACACCATATATTTT.

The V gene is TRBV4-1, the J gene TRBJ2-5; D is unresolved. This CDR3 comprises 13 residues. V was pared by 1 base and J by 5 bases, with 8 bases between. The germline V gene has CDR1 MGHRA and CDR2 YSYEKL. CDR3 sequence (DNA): TGCGCCAGCAGCCAAGCTCCAGCGGAGACCCAGTACTTC. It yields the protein CASSQAPAETQYF.

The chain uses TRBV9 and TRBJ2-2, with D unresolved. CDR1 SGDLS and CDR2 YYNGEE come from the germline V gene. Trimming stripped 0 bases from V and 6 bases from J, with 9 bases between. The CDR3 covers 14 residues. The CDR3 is CASSVGRAPGELFF. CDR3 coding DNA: TGTGCCAGCAGCGTAGGTCGGGCGCCCGGGGAGCTGTTTTTT. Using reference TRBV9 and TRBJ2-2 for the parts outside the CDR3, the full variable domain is DSGVTQTPKHLITATGQRVTLRCSPRSGDLSVYWYQQSLDQGLQFLIQYYNGEERAKGNILERFSAQQFPDLHSELNLSSLELGDSALYFCASSVGRAPGELFFGEGSRLTVL.

The CDR3 reads CASSPYGQSNTEAFF. For the CDR3, the DNA is TGTGCCAGCAGCCCCTACGGACAGAGCAACACTGAAGCTTTCTTT. The chain recombines TRBV5-5 with TRBJ1-1, with a tentative D call TRBD1 (6 bases). From germline, CDR1 is SGHKS and CDR2 YYEKEE (reference sequence). Trimming took off 4 bases at V and 2 bases at J, with 15 bases between the two ends. The CDR3 is 15 amino acids.

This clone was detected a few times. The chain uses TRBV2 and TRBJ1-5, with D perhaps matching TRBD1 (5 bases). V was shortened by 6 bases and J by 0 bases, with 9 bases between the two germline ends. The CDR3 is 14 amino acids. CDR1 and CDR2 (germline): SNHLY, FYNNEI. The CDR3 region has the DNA TGTGCCAGCAGACCGGACAATAGCAATCAGCCCCAGCATTTT. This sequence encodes CASRPDNSNQPQHF.

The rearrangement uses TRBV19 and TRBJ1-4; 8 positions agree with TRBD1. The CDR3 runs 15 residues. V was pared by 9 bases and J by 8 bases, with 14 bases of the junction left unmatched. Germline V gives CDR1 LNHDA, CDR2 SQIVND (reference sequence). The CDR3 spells CARKRSQGAQEKLFF. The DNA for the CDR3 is TGTGCCAGAAAAAGAAGCCAGGGGGCGCAAGAAAAACTGTTTTTT.

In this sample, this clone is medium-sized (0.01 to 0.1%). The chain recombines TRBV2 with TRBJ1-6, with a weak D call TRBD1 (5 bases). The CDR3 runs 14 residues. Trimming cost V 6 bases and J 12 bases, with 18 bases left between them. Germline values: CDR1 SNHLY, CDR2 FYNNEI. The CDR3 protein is CASRDTGGLQPLHF. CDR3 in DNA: TGTGCCAGCAGAGATACAGGAGGACTGCAACCCCTCCACTTT.

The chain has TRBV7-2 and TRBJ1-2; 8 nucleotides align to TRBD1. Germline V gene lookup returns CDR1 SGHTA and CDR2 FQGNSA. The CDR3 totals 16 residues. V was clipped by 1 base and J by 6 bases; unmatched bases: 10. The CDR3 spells CASSLDRQGARDGYTF. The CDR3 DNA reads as TGTGCCAGCAGCTTAGATCGGCAGGGGGCTCGGGATGGCTACACCTTC.

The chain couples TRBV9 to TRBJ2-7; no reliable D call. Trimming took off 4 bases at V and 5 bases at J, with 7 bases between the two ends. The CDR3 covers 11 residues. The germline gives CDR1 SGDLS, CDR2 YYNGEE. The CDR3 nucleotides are TGTGCCAGCAGCAAAGGGAACGAGCAGTACTTC. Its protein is CASSKGNEQYF.

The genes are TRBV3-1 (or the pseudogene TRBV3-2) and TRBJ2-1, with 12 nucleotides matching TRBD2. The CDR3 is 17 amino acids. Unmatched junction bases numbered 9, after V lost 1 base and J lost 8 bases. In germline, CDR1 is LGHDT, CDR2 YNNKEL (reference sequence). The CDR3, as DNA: TGTGCCAGCAGCCAAGGTGGTCCGACTAGCGGGAGACATGAGCAGTTCTTC. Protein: CASSQGGPTSGRHEQFF.

The CDR3 here is CASSPPGHYTQYF. The CDR3 DNA reads as TGTGCCAGCAGCCCCCCTGGACACTATACGCAGTATTTT. The chain carries TRBV7-3 and TRBJ2-3; D perhaps matches TRBD1 (5 bases). The CDR3 has 13 amino acids. In germline, CDR1 is SGHTA, CDR2 FQGTGA. Deletions cut 5 bases from V and 7 bases from J, with 13 bases between.